A selection of T cell receptor beta chains follows, all from one sample in a study of cytomegalovirus exposure and HLA in healthy donors. Repertoires were generated with immunoSEQ multiplex PCR, while TCRdb's copy carries only in-frame clones and drops some. The repertoire holds some 150,000 clones, with about 77% as singletons. Sequenced input: PBMCs. Every receptor here comes from a woman aged 40-49 years in good health and CMV-seronegative. Both conserved end residues are part of each CDR3. The D gene is left open where the match is weak. Not all rows give a size; the values are once, few, many and, for expanded clones, a class.

J gene	V gene	D gene	clone size	CDR3 DNA	CDR3 protein
TRBJ1-2	TRBV19	NA	NA	TGTGCCTCAACCACCGTGGAGGGTGGCTACACCTTC	CASTTVEGGYTF
TRBJ2-5	TRBV29-1	TRBD1	NA	TGCAGCGTCGCAGGGGGCGCAGGGGAGACCCAGTACTTC	CSVAGGAGETQYF
TRBJ2-7	TRBV10-3	TRBD1	few	TGTGCCATCAGTGCACTCCAGGGGGCTTCCTACGAGCAGTACTTC	CAISALQGASYEQYF
TRBJ2-7	TRBV2	TRBD1	NA	TGTGCCAGCAGTAGACAGGGCGAGGCCTACGAGCAGTACTTC	CASSRQGEAYEQYF
TRBJ2-7	TRBV25-1	TRBD1	NA	TGTGCCAGCAGTGATAGGGACAGGGCAGCGCAGTACTTC	CASSDRDRAAQYF
TRBJ1-1	TRBV7-2	TRBD1	once	TGTGCCAGCAGGAGACAGGGCCAGAACACTGAAGCTTTCTTT	CASRRQGQNTEAFF
TRBJ2-1	TRBV5-5	TRBD1	NA	TGTGCCAGCAGCCCTCCGAGGGACAGTTACAATGAGCAGTTCTTC	CASSPPRDSYNEQFF
TRBJ2-2	TRBV19	NA	NA	TGTGCCAGTAGTATTGCAGGCGCGTGGGCGCCATTTAAAACCGGGGAGCTGTTTTTT	CASSIAGAWAPFKTGELFF
TRBJ1-3	TRBV7-9	NA	many	TGTGCCAGCAGCTTAGCCCGTTCGGGAAACACCATATATTTT	CASSLARSGNTIYF
TRBJ1-1	TRBV30	NA	NA	TGTGCCTGGACACCCGAGGGTGAAGCTTTCTTT	CAWTPEGEAFF
TRBJ2-3	TRBV4-3	TRBD1	once	TGCGCCAGCAGCCACGAGGACAGGCTGGGAGATACGCAGTATTTT	CASSHEDRLGDTQYF
TRBJ2-4	TRBV28	TRBD2	NA	TGTGCCAGCAGTTTCCAAGGTGGCGGGGGGGTGAAAAACATTCAGTACTTC	CASSFQGGGGVKNIQYF
TRBJ2-1	TRBV9	TRBD2	NA	TGTGCCAGCAGCGTGCGTAGCGGGGGGTACAATGAGCAGTTCTTC	CASSVRSGGYNEQFF
TRBJ2-3	TRBV19	TRBD2	NA	TGTGCCAGTAGTCCGGGGACTAGCGGGGGGTACACAGATACGCAGTATTTT	CASSPGTSGGYTDTQYF
TRBJ2-7	TRBV27	NA	NA	TGTGCCAGCAGCATAGGGGCTACGGCCTACGAGCAGTACTTC	CASSIGATAYEQYF
TRBJ1-2	TRBV10-2	TRBD1	NA	TGCGCCAGCAGTACCGGGACAGAATATGGCTACACCTTC	CASSTGTEYGYTF
TRBJ1-6	TRBV7-9	NA	NA	TGTGCCAGCAGCTTAGGAGATAATTCACCCCTCCACTTT	CASSLGDNSPLHF
TRBJ1-3	TRBV5-1	NA	NA	TGCGCCAGCAGCTTGGAACCATTGCGGCAGGGCCCTATATATTTT	CASSLEPLRQGPIYF
TRBJ2-2	TRBV6-6	TRBD2	NA	TGTGCCAGCTACCCCGGGGCTAGCGGGGACGGGGAGCTGTTTTTT	CASYPGASGDGELFF
TRBJ1-4	TRBV27	TRBD1	NA	TGTGCCAGCAGTATACAGGGGGCAACTAATGAAAAACTGTTTTTT	CASSIQGATNEKLFF
TRBJ1-1	TRBV7-2	NA	NA	TGTGCCAGCAGCTTTCCGGGGGATGGCACTGAAGCTTTCTTT	CASSFPGDGTEAFF
TRBJ2-7	TRBV7-2	TRBD2	NA	TGTGCCAGCAGCTTCGGCGGGGGCTACGAGCAGTACTTC	CASSFGGGYEQYF
TRBJ1-2	TRBV6-1	TRBD1	NA	TGTGCCAGCAGTTCAGGGGGCAGCGGCTACACCTTC	CASSSGGSGYTF
TRBJ2-7	TRBV6-6	NA	NA	TGTGCCAGCAGTTTCGACGCAGGCACCACCTACGAGCAGTACTTC	CASSFDAGTTYEQYF
TRBJ1-1	TRBV7-9	NA	NA	TGTGCCAGCAGCTCACAGACCCAAGCTTTCTTT	CASSSQTQAFF
TRBJ1-2	TRBV10-3	NA	NA	TGTGCCACCCGAGTCGGAGGCTATGGCTACACCTTC	CATRVGGYGYTF
TRBJ1-2	TRBV5-1	NA	NA	TGCGCCAGCAGCTTGGACAGTAACTATGGCTACACCTTC	CASSLDSNYGYTF
TRBJ1-1	TRBV4-3	TRBD1	NA	TGCGCCAGCAGCCAAGAACTAGGGGACAGGAGAGGAACTGAAGCTTTCTTT	CASSQELGDRRGTEAFF
TRBJ2-3	TRBV19	TRBD2	NA	TGTGCCAGTAGTTATTCTAGCGGGGGTCTGGATACGCAGTATTTT	CASSYSSGGLDTQYF
TRBJ1-5	TRBV5-6	NA	NA	TGTGCCAGCAGCTTGTTTGACAGGCCGAATCAGCCCCAGCATTTT	CASSLFDRPNQPQHF
TRBJ1-4	TRBV5-4	NA	NA	TGTGCCAGCAGCCCCGGACAGCCTAATGAAAAACTGTTTTTT	CASSPGQPNEKLFF
TRBJ1-5	TRBV7-9	NA	NA	TGTGCCAGCAGCCTCGGACAGAGCAATCAGCCCCAGCATTTT	CASSLGQSNQPQHF
TRBJ2-5	TRBV7-2	NA	NA	TGTGCCAGCAGCTTATCTTCCATGATGGGCCCTCAGTACTTC	CASSLSSMMGPQYF
TRBJ1-1	TRBV7-9	TRBD1	NA	TGTGCCAGCAGCCTCGGACAGGTTGGCACTGAAGCTTTCTTT	CASSLGQVGTEAFF
TRBJ1-3	TRBV19	NA	NA	TGTGCCAGTAGGGAAATTACAGGAACTGGAAACACCATATATTTT	CASREITGTGNTIYF
TRBJ2-3	TRBV27	NA	few	TGTGCCAGCAGTTCGCCACTTGACAGAGATACGCAGTATTTT	CASSSPLDRDTQYF
TRBJ1-2	TRBV6-1	TRBD1	NA	TGTGCCAGCAGTGAAGCGAGTAGGGCAGGGGGCCTCGTTGGCTACACCTTC	CASSEASRAGGLVGYTF
TRBJ2-3	TRBV4-3	TRBD2	once	TGCGCCAGCAGCCAATACCTCGGACTAGCGGGGGAGACAGATACGCAGTATTTT	CASSQYLGLAGETDTQYF
TRBJ1-3	TRBV19	TRBD1	NA	TGTGCCTCCGGGACAGGCTCTGGAAACACCATATATTTT	CASGTGSGNTIYF
TRBJ2-7	TRBV4-3	TRBD1	few	TGCGCCAGCAGCCAAGATCGGGACAGGGACTACGAGCAGTACTTC	CASSQDRDRDYEQYF
TRBJ1-5	TRBV19	NA	NA	TGTGCCAGTGGCAACGGGGTCCAAACACCAAGCAATCAGCCCCAGCATTTT	CASGNGVQTPSNQPQHF
TRBJ2-7	TRBV28	TRBD2	NA	TGTGCCAGCAGTCGCCTGGGGGGGGTTCAGCAGTACTTC	CASSRLGGVQQYF
TRBJ2-1	TRBV4-2	NA	NA	TGTGCCAGCAGCCAAGAGTTCGGGGAACCCAATGAGCAGTTCTTC	CASSQEFGEPNEQFF
TRBJ2-7	TRBV5-1	NA	NA	TGCGCCAGCAGCTTGGCGCAGGTAACCTACGAGCAGTACTTC	CASSLAQVTYEQYF
TRBJ2-3	TRBV30	TRBD2	NA	TGTGCCTGGAGTGGTGGAGCGGGGGGGCACACAGATACGCAGTATTTT	CAWSGGAGGHTDTQYF
TRBJ2-1	TRBV2	NA	NA	TGTGCCAGCAGTGAACAATCCAATGAGCAGTTCTTC	CASSEQSNEQFF